The 30 T cell receptor beta chains reported below all come from one sample, sequenced in a study of T cells in localized non-small cell lung cancer. TCRdb keeps only in-frame clones here, not all; method: immunoSEQ multiplex PCR. The sample lists approximately 31,000 clones; over 65% were seen once. The sample in question was peripheral blood, obtained before any cancer treatment. The receptor set was obtained from a male donor aged 60 or older with stage II squamous cell lung carcinoma.

The chain recombines TRBV14 with TRBJ2-1; 9 nucleotides match TRBD1. Germline V gene sequence: CDR1 SGHDN, CDR2 FVKESK. J lost 8 bases, V lost 3 bases, and 11 bases had no gene match. The CDR3 has 16 residues. CDR3 DNA sequence: TGTGCCAGCAGCCAGGACGGGGGGACAGGGATAGATGAGCAGTTCTTC. Residues: CASSQDGGTGIDEQFF.

The sample holds a few counts of this clone. V gene TRBV6-5 combines with J gene TRBJ1-2, with TRBD1 as a possible D gene (5 bases). The germline V gene has CDR1 MNHEY and CDR2 SVGAGI. The CDR3 runs 13 residues. V shed 2 bases and J shed 6 bases, with 10 bases lying between them. The chain's CDR3 is CASSYRRGDGYTF. CDR3 nucleotide sequence: TGTGCCAGCAGTTACCGACGAGGGGATGGCTACACCTTC.

This chain uses TRBV30 with TRBJ1-4; 7 bases line up with TRBD1. Germline-derived CDR1 and CDR2 are GTSNPN and SVGIG (reference sequence). V trimming: 5 bases; J trimming: 1 base; junction bases outside the gene matches: 10. This CDR3 has 16 residues. CDR3 nucleotide sequence: TGTGCCTGGGGGAACCGACAGGGAGGAACTAATGAAAAACTGTTTTTT. Translation gives CAWGNRQGGTNEKLFF.

This clone was seen only a few times. The rearrangement links TRBV5-1 to TRBJ2-5; D ambiguous. V dropped 0 bases and J dropped 3 bases, with 15 bases sitting between them. The CDR3 has 16 amino acids. Per the germline V gene, CDR1 is SGHRS and CDR2 is YFSETQ. CDR3 sequence (DNA): TGCGCCAGCAGCTTGGGCACGATAGCAGAGAAAGAGACCCAGTACTTC. Residues: CASSLGTIAEKETQYF.

V and J are TRBV11-2 and TRBJ2-2; D may be TRBD1 (5 bases). CDR3 length equals 17 residues. CDR1 is SGHAT and CDR2 is FQNNGV in the germline V gene. Trimming removed 5 bases from V and 3 bases from J, with 19 bases in between. The CDR3 DNA sequence: TGTGCCAGCAGCCCATTAAGGGGCTTCAGCGACACCGGGGAGCTGTTTTTT. Translation: CASSPLRGFSDTGELFF.

The rearrangement links TRBV20-1 to TRBJ2-2; perhaps TRBD1 as D (5 bases). The CDR3 runs 11 residues. In germline, CDR1 is DFQATT, CDR2 SNEGSKA (reference sequence). V gave up 6 bases and J gave up 10 bases, with 12 bases separating them. CDR3 coding DNA: TGCAGTGCGCAAAGGGGTGAGGAGCTGTTTTTT. As protein: CSAQRGEELFF.

This chain links TRBV18 with TRBJ1-5, with D possibly being TRBD1 (6 bases). This CDR3 comprises 17 residues. The V end was cut by 4 bases, the J end by 1 base, with 17 bases between. The germline gives CDR1 KGHSH, CDR2 LQKENI. The CDR3 loop is CASSRIYRGGSNQPQHF. In DNA form, the CDR3 reads TGTGCCAGCTCACGAATCTATAGGGGGGGGAGCAATCAGCCCCAGCATTTT.

The chain links TRBV6-5 to TRBJ1-1, with 8 bases fitting TRBD1. Germline V lookup: CDR1 MNHEY, CDR2 SVGAGI. V lost 5 bases and J lost 11; bases outside the gene matches: 10. The CDR3 loop spans 13 amino acids. The CDR3, as DNA: TGTGCCAGCAGTACCGCAGGGGGCCCAGGGGCTTTCTTT. This translates into CASSTAGGPGAFF.

V gene TRBV5-1 combines with J gene TRBJ2-2; no definite D call. V was shortened by 0 bases and J by 3 bases, with 6 bases between the two germline ends. Germline V lookup: CDR1 SGHRS, CDR2 YFSETQ. The CDR3 consists of 14 residues. The CDR3 loop reads CASSLAEYTGELFF. DNA for the CDR3: TGCGCCAGCAGCTTGGCTGAGTACACCGGGGAGCTGTTTTTT.

This clone is medium-sized (0.01 to 0.1%) in the sample. This chain connects TRBV2 to TRBJ2-5, with 9 nucleotides matching TRBD2. V trimming: 7 bases; J trimming: 4 bases; junction bases outside the gene matches: 1. Germline CDR1 is SNHLY and CDR2 is FYNNEI. The CDR3 extends over 12 amino acids. CDR3 protein: CASMTSGETQYF. The DNA of the CDR3 is TGTGCCAGCATGACTAGCGGAGAGACCCAGTACTTC.

This clone showed up just a few times. V gene TRBV10-1 combines with J gene TRBJ2-3, with D perhaps TRBD1 (5 bases). The V gene's germline CDR1 is WNHNN and CDR2 SYGVQD (reference sequence). CDR3 length equals 11 residues. V lost 5 bases, J lost 7 bases, and 7 bases lay in between. CDR3 DNA sequence: TGCGCCAGCAGTCCAGGGAATACGCAGTATTTT. Its protein is CASSPGNTQYF.

V usage is TRBV5-1 and J usage is TRBJ1-3; D is unresolved. This CDR3 spans 15 amino acids. CDR1 and CDR2 from the germline V gene are SGHRS and YFSETQ. The germline V and J ends were trimmed by 3 bases and 0 bases, with 10 bases remaining between them. This CDR3 is CASSSDGFSGNTIYF. The CDR3 DNA is TGCGCCAGCAGCTCTGACGGCTTCTCTGGAAACACCATATATTTT.

The rearrangement links TRBV6-1 to TRBJ2-1; TRBD1 is a possible D gene (5 bases). The CDR3 is 13 residues long. V dropped 5 bases and J dropped 4 bases, with 9 bases sitting between them. From germline, CDR1 is MNHNS and CDR2 SASEGT. CDR3 bases: TGTGCCAGCAGTCGACAGTTATACAATGAGCAGTTCTTC. As protein: CASSRQLYNEQFF.

This clone was found once. The genes are TRBV30 and TRBJ1-1; D not resolved. This CDR3 comprises 12 residues. Germline V lookup: CDR1 GTSNPN, CDR2 SVGIG (reference sequence). Trimming removed 7 bases from V and 0 bases from J, with 9 bases in between. The chain's CDR3 is CASRRVNTEAFF. CDR3 in DNA: TGTGCCTCCCGGCGAGTGAACACTGAAGCTTTCTTT.

V and J are TRBV5-5 and TRBJ2-7; 7 bases fit TRBD2. Trimming cost V 7 bases and J 2 bases; bases outside gene matches: 6. Germline-derived CDR1 and CDR2 are SGHKS and YYEKEE (reference sequence). CDR3 length equals 13 residues. The CDR3 nucleotides read TGTGCCAGCGGAGGGCTAGCGGCCTACGAGCAGTACTTC. Amino acids: CASGGLAAYEQYF.

The sample holds one count of this clone. The chain is built from TRBV9 and TRBJ1-1; 9 positions match TRBD1. J lost 1 base, V lost 4 bases, and 5 bases had no gene match. Germline CDR1 reads SGDLS; CDR2 reads YYNGEE. This CDR3 is 15 amino acids long. CDR3 sequence reads: CASSLWDRANTEAFF. The CDR3 DNA reads TGTGCCAGCAGCCTGTGGGACAGGGCGAACACTGAAGCTTTCTTT.

This clone was seen a few times. The rearrangement joins TRBV9 to TRBJ2-3; D unresolved. V lost 4 bases, J lost 2 bases, and 14 bases lay in between. This CDR3 spans 15 amino acids. Germline-derived CDR1 and CDR2 are SGDLS and YYNGEE. The CDR3 nucleotides read TGTGCCAGCAGCCTCCTAGAAGGGTCCACAGATACGCAGTATTTT. It is translated as CASSLLEGSTDTQYF.

The rearrangement uses TRBV6-5 and TRBJ2-6; D is ambiguous. Germline-derived CDR1 and CDR2 are MNHEY and SVGAGI. V lost 5 bases, J lost 4 bases, and 12 bases lay in between. This CDR3 is built from 15 residues. This CDR3 reads CASSPGAAGANVLTF. The CDR3 nucleotides read TGTGCCAGCAGTCCCGGTGCAGCCGGGGCCAACGTCCTGACTTTC.

This chain uses TRBV15 with TRBJ2-5; 9 bases map to TRBD2. Germline assignment: CDR1 LNHNV and CDR2 YYDKDF (reference sequence). The trim removed 1 base at V and 3 bases at J, leaving 6 bases unmatched. The CDR3 covers 16 residues. Here the CDR3 reads CATSRGRIAGEETQYF. DNA for the CDR3: TGTGCCACCAGCAGAGGTCGAATAGCGGGAGAAGAGACCCAGTACTTC. Looking up the rest from reference TRBV15 and TRBJ2-5 gives the full variable domain: DAMVIQNPRYQVTQFGKPVTLSCSQTLNHNVMYWYQQKSSQAPKLLFHYYDKDFNNEADTPDNFQSRRPNTSFCFLDIRSPGLGDTAMYLCATSRGRIAGEETQYFGPGTRLLVL.

The genes are TRBV5-8 and TRBJ2-7, with D perhaps matching TRBD1 (5 bases). The CDR3 runs 15 residues. Germline V lookup: CDR1 SGHTS, CDR2 YDEGEE. Trimming removed 4 bases at V and 0 bases at J, with 14 bases between. The CDR3 loop is CASSHVRTLSYEQYF. The CDR3 DNA follows: TGTGCCAGCAGCCATGTTAGGACACTCTCCTACGAGCAGTACTTC.

The genes are TRBV15 and TRBJ2-1, with a tentative D call TRBD2 (6 bases). The CDR3 is 15 amino acids. V dropped 0 bases and J dropped 2 bases, with 8 bases sitting between them. CDR1 and CDR2 (germline): LNHNV, YYDKDF (reference sequence). The CDR3 DNA follows: TGTGCCACCAGCAGAGATCCGGGAGCCTACAATGAGCAGTTCTTC. Its protein is CATSRDPGAYNEQFF.

The chain is built from TRBV27 and TRBJ1-1, with a possible D match to TRBD1 (6 bases). Between the trimmed V and J ends, which lost 4 bases and 9 bases, there was a span of 12 bases. Germline V gene lookup returns CDR1 MNHEY and CDR2 SMNVEV (reference sequence). The CDR3 consists of 12 residues. The DNA of the CDR3 is TGTGCCAGCAGTTCGCCCGACAGGCAAGCTTTCTTT. Translation: CASSSPDRQAFF.

J is TRBJ2-7 and V is TRBV6-1; possibly TRBD2 for D (6 bases). The germline gives CDR1 MNHNS, CDR2 SASEGT. V was cut by 6 bases and J by 6 bases, with 18 bases left in between. CDR3 length: 14 amino acids. The CDR3, as DNA: TGTGCCAGCAGGGAACGGCGGGGACCCCCCGAGCAGTACTTC. It encodes CASRERRGPPEQYF.

This chain links TRBV7-6 with TRBJ2-6; D gene uncertain. With 1 base removed from V and 4 bases from J, the gap between germline ends came to 11 bases. Germline V gene sequence: CDR1 SGHVS, CDR2 FNYEAQ. CDR3 length: 16 residues. In DNA, the CDR3 is TGTGCCAGCAGCTTAGAGATGGGTCCGGGGGCCAACGTCCTGACTTTC. Translation gives CASSLEMGPGANVLTF.

Concerning this clone: Other DNA variants within this sample encode the same CDR3. V is TRBV19 and J is TRBJ2-3; TRBD2 is a possible D gene (5 bases). Germline V CDR1 and CDR2: LNHDA, SQIVND (reference sequence). V was cut by 1 base and J by 3 bases, with 5 bases left in between. The CDR3 totals 13 residues. CDR3 sequence (DNA): TGTGCCAGTAGTATAGCGGGAACAGATACGCAGTATTTT. It is translated as CASSIAGTDTQYF.

This clone was counted a single time. This chain uses TRBV6-6 with TRBJ2-7; TRBD2 agrees at 8 bases. The CDR3 consists of 14 residues. Germline V gene lookup returns CDR1 MNHNY and CDR2 SVGAGI (reference sequence). The V segment lost 2 bases and the J segment 2 bases; nucleotides outside the gene matches: 2. The CDR3 DNA follows: TGTGCCAGCAGTTACAGCGGGAGCCCCTACGAGCAGTACTTC. This codes for CASSYSGSPYEQYF.

The chain links TRBV7-9 to TRBJ1-2, with 8 bases identical to TRBD1. V shed 5 bases and J 1 base; nucleotides not matched to a gene: 9. Germline CDR1 is SEHNR and CDR2 is FQNEAQ (reference sequence). This CDR3 has 16 amino acids. Here the CDR3 DNA reads TGTGCCAGCAGCGTCTTGACAGGGGAGGGTAACTATGGCTACACCTTC. This gives the protein CASSVLTGEGNYGYTF. The full variable domain, rest sourced from reference TRBV7-9 and TRBJ1-2, is DTGVSQNPRHKITKRGQNVTFRCDPISEHNRLYWYRQTLGQGPEFLTYFQNEAQLEKSRLLSDRFSAERPKGSFSTLEIQRTEQGDSAMYLCASSVLTGEGNYGYTFGSGTRLTVV.

The chain has TRBV5-1 and TRBJ1-4; weak D call: TRBD1 (6 bases). Per germline, CDR1 SGHRS and CDR2 YFSETQ. This CDR3 spans 15 amino acids. Trimming took off 4 bases at V and 0 bases at J, with 10 bases between the two ends. The CDR3 coding sequence is TGCGCCAGCAGCCCCTACAGGGCAACTAATGAAAAACTGTTTTTT. Translation: CASSPYRATNEKLFF.

The genes are TRBV7-9 and TRBJ2-2; 10 bases are a match to TRBD2. Germline CDR1 is SEHNR and CDR2 is FQNEAQ (reference sequence). The V gene end was trimmed by 3 bases and the J gene end by 5 bases; junction bases not matched to a gene: 9. The CDR3 consists of 17 residues. CDR3 nucleotides: TGTGCCAGCAGCTTTATAGCGGGAGGCCTAAGGACCGGGGAGCTGTTTTTT. Protein product: CASSFIAGGLRTGELFF.

The chain combines TRBV27 with TRBJ2-1; the D is unclear. The CDR3 is made up of 13 amino acids. The V end was cut by 6 bases, the J end by 0 bases, with 6 bases between. The germline V gene encodes CDR1 MNHEY and CDR2 SMNVEV (reference sequence). CDR3 amino acids: CASRFSSYNEQFF. The CDR3 DNA is TGTGCCAGCAGATTTAGCTCCTACAATGAGCAGTTCTTC.